This TCR beta chain was identified in a study of neurological immune-mediated disorders. Whole-study findings and limits: No CDR3 amino acid sequences recurred among expanded clones across subjects, suggesting private repertoires in all groups. HTLV-1-associated myelopathy ranked highest for TCR clonal expansion and multiple sclerosis lowest, beneath healthy controls.

This clonotype came up a few times. The antigen is unknown. Unsorted libraries came from 2 million PBMCs stored at -80 °C. The CDR3 has 13 amino acids. Trimming took off 5 bases at V and 1 base at J, with 8 bases between the two ends. CDR1 SGHAT and CDR2 FQNNGV come from the germline V gene. With 10-nucleotide random UMIs included, cDNA was synthesized by 5'RACE. TCRdb passed the 5' RACE reads through MiXCR, listing each CDR3 protein once. Counted here are 50,000 to 70,000 distinct CDR3 sequences, approximately 12% occurring once; the ten biggest clones make up roughly 10%. The chain joins TRBV11-2 to TRBJ1-1; the D gene is possibly TRBD1 (5 bases). The clonotype was recovered from a woman aged 55-70 years with HTLV-1-associated myelopathy (HAM/TSP). Specimen: PBMCs. The DNA of the CDR3 is TGTGCCAGCAGCCCGGACACGAACACTGAAGCTTTCTTT. This gives the protein CASSPDTNTEAFF. The full variable domain, completed using reference TRBV11-2 and TRBJ1-1, is EAGVAQSPRYKIIEKRQSVAFWCNPISGHATLYWYQQILGQGPKLLIQFQNNGVVDDSQLPKDRFSAERLKGVDSTLKIQPAKLEDSAVYLCASSPDTNTEAFFGQGTRLTVV.